These T cell receptor beta chains were read from a single sample in a study of blood T cell repertoires in COVID-19. Data came from immunoSEQ multiplex PCR; TCRdb stores just in-frame clones and leaves some out. The sample records 300,000 to 400,000 clones, under 95% being singletons. The sequencing input was peripheral blood. All receptors derive from a woman between 18 and 30 years old who had recovered from COVID-19. The CDR3 runs from the conserved cysteine through the conserved F or W.

length | J | V | CDR3
21 | TRBJ2-6 | TRBV4-3 | CASSQDYYVGRALKGANVLTF
17 | TRBJ1-1 | TRBV5-8 | CASSVAAAGALNTEAFF
13 | TRBJ1-3 | TRBV6-4 | CASSREAGNTIYF
14 | TRBJ1-2 | TRBV18 | CASSPGRALTGYTF
14 | TRBJ1-4 | TRBV19 | CASSGGAANEKLFF
14 | TRBJ1-2 | TRBV7-2 | CASSTGQRVGGYTF
13 | TRBJ1-4 | TRBV10-3 | CAVRRGTNEKLFF
14 | TRBJ2-2 | TRBV19 | CASSRSPNTGELFF
15 | TRBJ2-5 | TRBV30 | CAWTGGSGIQETQYF
14 | TRBJ1-4 | TRBV5-1 | CASSFYSTNEKLFF
14 | TRBJ2-2 | TRBV7-8 | CASSLVRRPGELFF
14 | TRBJ1-1 | TRBV5-1 | CASSLFGPETEAFF
16 | TRBJ2-5 | TRBV2 | CASSEASGRARETQYF
12 | TRBJ2-1 | TRBV6-2/TRBV6-3 | CASSYIVDEQFF
16 | TRBJ2-1 | TRBV5-4 | CASSPAGTSGSHEQFF
15 | TRBJ1-4 | TRBV19 | CASNSRSGAGEKLFF
15 | TRBJ2-3 | TRBV9 | CASSASGSGPDTQYF
16 | TRBJ2-1 | TRBV4-3 | CASSRPGTGDVNEQFF
13 | TRBJ1-1 | TRBV6-5 | CASSYPGGTEAFF
15 | TRBJ1-1 | TRBV4-3 | CASSQGRQADTEAFF
15 | TRBJ1-5 | TRBV19 | CASSLQGVGNQPQHF
15 | TRBJ1-2 | TRBV9 | CASNSYRGTSYGYTF
15 | TRBJ1-3 | TRBV18 | CASSPRSQSGNTIYF
15 | TRBJ2-1 | TRBV11-3 | CASSRGSGAYNEQFF
16 | TRBJ1-5 | TRBV27 | CASSSRRQGPNQPQHF
16 | TRBJ1-2 | TRBV5-6 | CASSLAIRTRNYGYTF
13 | TRBJ1-1 | TRBV29-1 | CSVSLGGAAEAFF
18 | TRBJ2-1 | TRBV9 | CASSVGLAAASSYNELFF
13 | TRBJ2-1 | TRBV5-1 | CASSLSGYNEQFF
15 | TRBJ2-1 | TRBV2 | CASSVGRGSYNEQFF
16 | TRBJ2-3 | TRBV25-1 | CASSESRDRGADTQYF
16 | TRBJ2-2 | TRBV3-1/TRBV3-2 | CASSSGNVANTGELFF
15 | TRBJ2-1 | TRBV15 | CATSRGAGGDNEQFF
16 | TRBJ1-4 | TRBV18 | CASSPLGPVGNEKLFF
13 | TRBJ2-1 | TRBV6-2/TRBV6-3 | CASSWGGYNEQFF
13 | TRBJ1-5 | TRBV19 | CASSRGQYQPQHF
14 | TRBJ1-2 | TRBV9 | CASSVEQGSYGYTF
13 | TRBJ1-2 | TRBV6-2/TRBV6-3 | CASSFSGAQGYTF